Listed here are 11 T cell receptor beta chains from one sample, sequenced in a study of cytomegalovirus exposure and HLA in healthy donors. Some clones are missing from TCRdb's copy, which holds only in-frame ones; the method was immunoSEQ multiplex PCR. Altogether more than 55,000 clones are present, 94% being singletons, with the ten largest covering about 0.63%. The specimen was PBMCs. The receptor source for this set is a woman aged 18 to 35 in good health and CMV-seronegative.

The CDR3 region is CASSQTSMGSYEQYF. DNA of the CDR3: TGCGCCAGCAGCCAGACTTCGATGGGCTCCTACGAGCAGTACTTC. The chain joins TRBV4-1 to TRBJ2-7; D remains unclear. The CDR3 is 15 amino acids. Germline CDR1 reads MGHRA; CDR2 reads YSYEKL. The V end was cut by 3 bases, the J end by 0 bases, with 12 bases between.

This rearrangement joins TRBV25-1 to TRBJ1-4, with D maybe TRBD1 (6 bases). CDR1 and CDR2 from the germline V gene are MGHDK and SYGVNS. Trimming left V 4 bases short and J 5 bases short, with 11 bases between. The CDR3 runs to 14 residues. CDR3 in amino acids: CASSAGGLNEKLFF. The CDR3 region has the DNA TGTGCCAGCAGTGCGGGGGGCCTAAATGAAAAACTGTTTTTT.

Here the CDR3 reads CAISELMDSPWDGYTF. For the CDR3, the DNA is TGTGCCATCAGTGAGTTGATGGACAGTCCCTGGGATGGCTACACCTTC. The chain combines TRBV10-3 with TRBJ1-2; D is perhaps TRBD1 (6 bases). Germline CDR1 and CDR2: ENHRY and SYGVKD. The CDR3 is 16 amino acids. V was trimmed by 1 base and J by 6 bases, leaving 18 bases between them.

The chain uses TRBV7-6 and TRBJ2-1, with D perhaps matching TRBD2 (5 bases). Trimming left V 2 bases short and J 5 bases short, with 10 bases between. The CDR3 has 14 amino acids. Germline loops: CDR1 SGHVS, CDR2 FNYEAQ. For the CDR3, the DNA is TGTGCCAGCAGCTTAACGGGGAGCGACAATGAGCAGTTCTTC. This gives the protein CASSLTGSDNEQFF. The full variable domain, its missing parts supplied by reference TRBV7-6 and TRBJ2-1, is GAGVSQSPRYKVTKRGQDVALRCDPISGHVSLYWYRQALGQGPEFLTYFNYEAQQDKSGLPNDRFSAERPEGSISTLTIQRTEQRDSAMYRCASSLTGSDNEQFFGPGTRLTVL.

This clone turned up a few times. The genes are TRBV10-3 and TRBJ1-5; possible D gene TRBD1, 5 bases. V was shortened by 3 bases and J by 4 bases, with 10 bases between the two germline ends. The CDR3 contains 14 residues. Per the germline V gene, CDR1 is ENHRY and CDR2 is SYGVKD. DNA of the CDR3: TGTGCCATCAGTGATATGACAGAAAATCAGCCCCAGCATTTT. This sequence encodes CAISDMTENQPQHF.

Written as DNA, the CDR3 is TGTGCCAGCAGCACGCCACAGTCCTACGAGCAGTACTTC. Translating gives CASSTPQSYEQYF. V usage is TRBV7-2 and J usage is TRBJ2-7; D is unresolved. CDR1 and CDR2 (germline): SGHTA, FQGNSA. The CDR3 is made up of 13 amino acids. Trimming cost V 5 bases and J 1 base, with 9 bases left between them.

V and J are TRBV27 and TRBJ1-1, with 10 bases matching TRBD1. There are 14 residues in the CDR3. J was trimmed by 1 base and V by 4 bases; bases with no gene match: 0. The germline V gene encodes CDR1 MNHEY and CDR2 SMNVEV (reference sequence). CDR3 sequence reads: CASSWDRGNTEAFF. The CDR3 nucleotides are TGTGCCAGCAGTTGGGACAGGGGGAACACTGAAGCTTTCTTT.

This clone has just one count. This rearrangement joins TRBV30 to TRBJ1-1; 7 positions agree with TRBD1. Per germline, CDR1 GTSNPN and CDR2 SVGIG (reference sequence). The CDR3 is 11 residues long. The J segment lost 4 bases and the V segment lost 5 bases, leaving 1 base of the junction unmatched. Here the CDR3 DNA reads TGTGCCTGGCCAGGGGGCACTGAAGCTTTCTTT. As protein: CAWPGGTEAFF.

The CDR3 nucleotides are TGTGCCAGCAGCTTAGGCCGTGGACAGGGGGACTATGGCTACACCTTC. Amino acids: CASSLGRGQGDYGYTF. The chain joins TRBV13 to TRBJ1-2; TRBD1 aligns across 10 bases. The trim removed 0 bases at V and 3 bases at J, leaving 4 bases unmatched. Per germline, CDR1 PRHDT and CDR2 FYEKMQ (reference sequence). This CDR3 has 16 residues.

The chain carries TRBV27 and TRBJ1-2; 8 nucleotides agree with TRBD1. CDR3 size: 13 residues. Trimming at V came to 6 bases and at J to 11 bases, leaving 11 bases not matched to a gene. Germline V gives CDR1 MNHEY, CDR2 SMNVEV (reference sequence). The CDR3 reads CASSYRDRRDYTF. In DNA form, the CDR3 reads TGTGCCAGCAGCTACCGGGACAGGAGGGATTACACCTTC.

This clone was seen once. The chain combines TRBV27 with TRBJ1-6, with 7 nucleotides matching TRBD1. Germline V gene data show CDR1 as MNHEY and CDR2 as SMNVEV (reference sequence). The V segment lost 5 bases and the J segment 0 bases; nucleotides outside the gene matches: 16. This CDR3 is 20 amino acids long. The CDR3: CASSPRGVGQSRSYNSPLHF. The CDR3 bases are TGTGCCAGCAGTCCAAGGGGAGTGGGACAGTCCCGCTCCTATAATTCACCCCTCCACTTT.